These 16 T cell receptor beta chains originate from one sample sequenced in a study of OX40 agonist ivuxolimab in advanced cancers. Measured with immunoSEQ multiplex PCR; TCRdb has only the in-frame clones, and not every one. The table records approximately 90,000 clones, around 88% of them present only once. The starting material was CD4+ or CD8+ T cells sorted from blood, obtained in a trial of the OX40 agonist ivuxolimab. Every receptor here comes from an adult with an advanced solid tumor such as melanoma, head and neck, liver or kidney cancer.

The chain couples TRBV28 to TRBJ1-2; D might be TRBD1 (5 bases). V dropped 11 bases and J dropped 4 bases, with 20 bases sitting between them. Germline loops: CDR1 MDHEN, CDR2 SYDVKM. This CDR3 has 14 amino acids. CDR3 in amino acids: CAYGGGQGLYGYTF. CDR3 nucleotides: TGTGCCTATGGGGGTGGACAAGGCCTCTATGGCTACACCTTC.

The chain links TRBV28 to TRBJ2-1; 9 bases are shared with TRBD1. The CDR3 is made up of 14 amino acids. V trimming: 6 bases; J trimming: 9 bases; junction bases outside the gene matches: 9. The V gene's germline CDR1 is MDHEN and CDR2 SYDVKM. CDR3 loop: CASSPSTGGLEQFF. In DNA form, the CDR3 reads TGTGCCAGCAGCCCATCGACAGGGGGGCTTGAGCAGTTCTTC.

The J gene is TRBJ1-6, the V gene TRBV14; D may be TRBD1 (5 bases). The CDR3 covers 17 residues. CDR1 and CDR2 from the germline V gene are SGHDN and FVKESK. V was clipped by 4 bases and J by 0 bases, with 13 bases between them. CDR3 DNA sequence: TGTGCCAGCAGCCGGGTGGCAGGGAGCTCCTATAATTCACCCCTCCACTTT. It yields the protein CASSRVAGSSYNSPLHF. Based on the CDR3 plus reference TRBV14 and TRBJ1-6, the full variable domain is EAGVTQFPSHSVIEKGQTVTLRCDPISGHDNLYWYRRVMGKEIKFLLHFVKESKQDESGMPNNRFLAERTGGTYSTLKVQPAELEDSGVYFCASSRVAGSSYNSPLHFGNGTRLTVT.

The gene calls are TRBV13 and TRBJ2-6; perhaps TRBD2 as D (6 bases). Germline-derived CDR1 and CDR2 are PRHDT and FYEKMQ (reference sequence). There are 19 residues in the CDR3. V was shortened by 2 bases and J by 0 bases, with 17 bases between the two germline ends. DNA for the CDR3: TGTGCCAGCAGCTTATGGCGGGGCAGGGCCCGCTCTGGGGCCAACGTCCTGACTTTC. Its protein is CASSLWRGRARSGANVLTF.

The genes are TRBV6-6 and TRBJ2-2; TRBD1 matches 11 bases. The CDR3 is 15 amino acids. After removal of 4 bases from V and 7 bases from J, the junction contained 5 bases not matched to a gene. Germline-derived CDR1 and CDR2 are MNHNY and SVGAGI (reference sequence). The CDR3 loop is CASSSPGQGVGELFF. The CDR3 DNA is TGTGCCAGCAGTTCGCCGGGACAGGGGGTCGGGGAGCTGTTTTTT.

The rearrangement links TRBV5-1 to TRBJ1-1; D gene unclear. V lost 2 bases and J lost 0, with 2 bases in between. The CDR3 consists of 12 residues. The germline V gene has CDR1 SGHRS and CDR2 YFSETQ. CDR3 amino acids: CASSLVNTEAFF. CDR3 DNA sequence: TGCGCCAGCAGCTTAGTGAACACTGAAGCTTTCTTT.

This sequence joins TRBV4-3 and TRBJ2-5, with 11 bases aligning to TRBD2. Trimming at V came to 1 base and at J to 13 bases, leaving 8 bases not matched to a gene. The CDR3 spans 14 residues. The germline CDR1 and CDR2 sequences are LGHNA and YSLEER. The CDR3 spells CASSQGLAGHFPYF. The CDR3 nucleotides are TGCGCCAGCAGCCAAGGACTAGCGGGGCATTTTCCGTACTTC.

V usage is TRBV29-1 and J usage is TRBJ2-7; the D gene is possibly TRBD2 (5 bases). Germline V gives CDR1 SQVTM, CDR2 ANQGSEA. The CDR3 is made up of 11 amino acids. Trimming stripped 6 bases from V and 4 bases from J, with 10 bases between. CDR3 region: CSVSEEYEQYF. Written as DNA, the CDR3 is TGCAGCGTGTCGGAGGAATACGAGCAGTACTTC.

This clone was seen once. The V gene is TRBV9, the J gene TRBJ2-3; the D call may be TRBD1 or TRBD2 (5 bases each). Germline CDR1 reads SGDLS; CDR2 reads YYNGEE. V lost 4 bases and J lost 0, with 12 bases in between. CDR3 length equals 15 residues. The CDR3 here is CASSSRDRSTDTQYF. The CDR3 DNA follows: TGTGCCAGCAGCAGTAGGGACCGAAGCACAGATACGCAGTATTTT.

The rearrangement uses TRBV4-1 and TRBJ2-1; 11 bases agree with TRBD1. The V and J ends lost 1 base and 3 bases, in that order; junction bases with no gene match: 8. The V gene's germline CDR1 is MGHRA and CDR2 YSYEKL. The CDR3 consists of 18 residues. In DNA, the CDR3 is TGCGCCAGCAGCCAAGCTACCCGGGACAGGGGGGGCTACAATGAGCAGTTCTTC. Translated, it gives CASSQATRDRGGYNEQFF.

CDR3 residues: CASSPRGGMYEQYF. The CDR3 bases are TGTGCCAGCAGTCCCCGTGGGGGGATGTACGAGCAGTACTTC. V and J are TRBV6-5 and TRBJ2-7, with D perhaps TRBD2 (6 bases). The germline gives CDR1 MNHEY, CDR2 SVGAGI. V shed 5 bases and J shed 4 bases, with 15 bases lying between them. This CDR3 has 14 residues.

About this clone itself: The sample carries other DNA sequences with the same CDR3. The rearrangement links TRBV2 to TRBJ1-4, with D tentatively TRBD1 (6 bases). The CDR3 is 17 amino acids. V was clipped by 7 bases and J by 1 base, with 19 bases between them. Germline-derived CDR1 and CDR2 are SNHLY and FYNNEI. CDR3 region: CASMKHRDLITNEKLFF. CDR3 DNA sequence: TGTGCCAGCATGAAGCACAGGGATTTGATAACTAATGAAAAACTGTTTTTT.

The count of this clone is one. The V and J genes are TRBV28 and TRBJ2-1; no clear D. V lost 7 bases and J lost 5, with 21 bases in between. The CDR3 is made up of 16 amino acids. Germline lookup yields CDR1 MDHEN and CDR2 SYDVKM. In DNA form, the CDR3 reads TGTGCCAGCACCTCCCCGGACGGAATAACCAACAATGAGCAGTTCTTC. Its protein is CASTSPDGITNNEQFF.

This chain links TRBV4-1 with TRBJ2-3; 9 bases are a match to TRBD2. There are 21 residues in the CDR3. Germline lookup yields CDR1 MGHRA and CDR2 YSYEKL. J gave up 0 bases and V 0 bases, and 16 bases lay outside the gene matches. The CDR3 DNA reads TGCGCCAGCAGCCAAGATAAGGTAGCGGGAGCGATTGGGCCTAGCACAGATACGCAGTATTTT. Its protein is CASSQDKVAGAIGPSTDTQYF.

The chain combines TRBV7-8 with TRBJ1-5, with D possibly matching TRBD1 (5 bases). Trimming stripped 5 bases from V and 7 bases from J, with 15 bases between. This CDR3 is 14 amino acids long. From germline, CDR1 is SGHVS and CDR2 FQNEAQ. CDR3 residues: CASSPLNGGQPQHF. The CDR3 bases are TGTGCCAGCAGCCCCCTGAATGGGGGGCAGCCCCAGCATTTT.

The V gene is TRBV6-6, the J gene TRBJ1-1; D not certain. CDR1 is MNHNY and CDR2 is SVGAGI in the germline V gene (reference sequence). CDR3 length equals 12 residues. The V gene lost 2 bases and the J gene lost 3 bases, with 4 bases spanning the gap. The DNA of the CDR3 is TGTGCCAGCAGTTACACTGACACTGAAGCTTTCTTT. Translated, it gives CASSYTDTEAFF.